The 32 T cell receptor beta chains given below trace back to one sample, sequenced in a study of cytomegalovirus exposure and HLA in healthy donors. The study ran its PCR with 60 Vbeta and 13 Jbeta primers. Some clones are missing from TCRdb's copy, which holds only in-frame ones; the method was immunoSEQ multiplex PCR. The table lists 80,000 to 95,000 clones, about two thirds of them singletons. The sample taken for sequencing was PBMCs. The receptors stem from a woman aged 50 to 60 in good health and CMV-seropositive.

The V and J genes are TRBV6-5 and TRBJ1-2; 7 positions match TRBD1. The CDR3 is made up of 13 amino acids. The germline V gene has CDR1 MNHEY and CDR2 SVGAGI. Losses at the gene ends were 3 bases for V and 8 bases for J; bases not matched to a gene: 6. The DNA for the CDR3 is TGTGCCAGCAGTTATAAGGGGGCGCGAGGCTACACCTTC. This translates into CASSYKGARGYTF.

This rearrangement joins TRBV5-6 to TRBJ2-1; D perhaps matches TRBD2 (5 bases). The germline CDR1 and CDR2 sequences are SGHDT and YYEEEE. V was trimmed by 4 bases and J by 3 bases, leaving 17 bases between them. This CDR3 comprises 16 residues. CDR3 sequence (DNA): TGTGCCAGCAGCGCGAGGGTGGAGGCCATCTACAATGAGCAGTTCTTC. Translated: CASSARVEAIYNEQFF.

The V and J genes are TRBV19 and TRBJ2-7, with D perhaps matching TRBD1 (5 bases). The germline gives CDR1 LNHDA, CDR2 SQIVND (reference sequence). The CDR3 is 14 residues long. Trimming left V 10 bases short and J 0 bases short, with 16 bases between. The CDR3 is CATRSGASSYEQYF. As DNA, the CDR3 is TGTGCCACCCGAAGTGGGGCAAGCTCCTACGAGCAGTACTTC.

The rearrangement joins TRBV30 to TRBJ2-5, with D possibly being TRBD2 (5 bases). The CDR3 is 14 residues long. In germline, CDR1 is GTSNPN, CDR2 SVGIG (reference sequence). V lost 5 bases to trimming and J lost 2 bases, with 15 bases between them. CDR3 DNA sequence: TGTGCCTGGGAAAAAATAGCGAAACAAGAGACCCAGTACTTC. As protein: CAWEKIAKQETQYF. The entire variable domain, with the rest obtained from reference TRBV30 and TRBJ2-5, is as follows: SQTIHQWPATLVQPVGSPLSLECTVEGTSNPNLYWYRQAAGRGLQLLFYSVGIGQISSEVPQNLSASRPQDRQFILSSKKLLLSDSGFYLCAWEKIAKQETQYFGPGTRLLVL.

This clone was seen a single time. This rearrangement joins TRBV6-5 to TRBJ2-5; D is unclear. CDR1 and CDR2 (germline): MNHEY, SVGAGI. V lost 2 bases, J lost 2 bases, and 6 bases lay in between. The CDR3 is 13 residues long. CDR3 sequence: CASSYKRQETQYF. In nucleotides, the CDR3 is TGTGCCAGCAGTTACAAACGGCAAGAGACCCAGTACTTC.

This clone showed up just a few times. Given the absence of the conserved phenylalanine or tryptophan at the CDR3 end, a read error is likely. The limits of the CDR3 on the DNA are not certain, so only TCRdb's listed CDR3 is given. The chain links TRBV7-9 to TRBJ1-1; TRBD1, as called in the table, went unchecked against the DNA. The CDR3 contains 11 residues when both ends are counted. Looked up from germline, CDR1 is SEHNR and CDR2 is FQNEAQ (reference sequence). CDR3 protein: CASSFPGGRPG.

The sample holds a few counts of this clone. The J gene is TRBJ1-4, the V gene TRBV15; D remains ambiguous. Trimming cost V 0 bases and J 7 bases, with 9 bases left between them. The CDR3 is 14 amino acids. Germline V gene sequence: CDR1 LNHNV, CDR2 YYDKDF (reference sequence). In nucleotides, the CDR3 is TGTGCCACCAGCAGAGATTTAGTTGTTGAAAAACTGTTTTTT. Its translation is CATSRDLVVEKLFF.

The chain uses TRBV4-2 and TRBJ2-5; no definite D call. There are 13 residues in the CDR3. Trimming took off 0 bases at V and 3 bases at J, with 5 bases between the two ends. Germline V gene sequence: CDR1 LGHNA, CDR2 YNFKEQ. For the CDR3, the DNA is TGTGCCAGCAGCCAAGATCCTGAAGAGACCCAGTACTTC. It yields the protein CASSQDPEETQYF.

The V and J genes are TRBV6-6 and TRBJ2-7, with a weak D call TRBD2 (6 bases). There are 15 residues in the CDR3. V was pared by 5 bases and J by 5 bases, with 19 bases between. CDR1 and CDR2 (germline): MNHNY, SVGAGI (reference sequence). CDR3 protein: CASSDGGARIHEQYF. The CDR3 nucleotides are TGTGCCAGCAGTGACGGCGGGGCACGGATACACGAGCAGTACTTC.

The chain links TRBV9 to TRBJ1-1; D ambiguous. Germline CDR1 and CDR2: SGDLS and YYNGEE. This CDR3 region has 12 residues. V lost 0 bases to trimming and J lost 6 bases, with 6 bases between them. The CDR3 loop is CASSVDEAEAFF. The CDR3 region has the DNA TGTGCCAGCAGCGTAGACGAGGCTGAAGCTTTCTTT. The full variable domain, its missing parts supplied by reference TRBV9 and TRBJ1-1, is DSGVTQTPKHLITATGQRVTLRCSPRSGDLSVYWYQQSLDQGLQFLIQYYNGEERAKGNILERFSAQQFPDLHSELNLSSLELGDSALYFCASSVDEAEAFFGQGTRLTVV.

A single count supports this clone. The chain has TRBV4-1 and TRBJ2-3; 8 bases fit TRBD2. The V gene's germline CDR1 is MGHRA and CDR2 YSYEKL. CDR3 length: 16 residues. J lost 3 bases, V lost 1 base, and 6 bases had no gene match. The CDR3 region is CASSQGPSGPTDTQYF. Written as DNA, the CDR3 is TGCGCCAGCAGCCAAGGCCCTAGCGGGCCAACAGATACGCAGTATTTT.

CDR3 sequence: CASSEQGLTDTQYF. DNA of the CDR3: TGTGCCAGCAGTGAGCAGGGGTTGACAGATACGCAGTATTTT. This chain joins TRBV6-1 and TRBJ2-3, with D perhaps TRBD1 (6 bases). The CDR3 is 14 amino acids. V was shortened by 3 bases and J by 3 bases, with 10 bases between the two germline ends. Per germline, CDR1 MNHNS and CDR2 SASEGT.

In this sample, this clone turned up a few times. The rearrangement uses TRBV6-4 and TRBJ1-1, with no clear D. Germline V gives CDR1 MRHNA, CDR2 SNTAGT. This CDR3 has 15 amino acids. V was trimmed by 3 bases and J by 5 bases, leaving 16 bases between them. CDR3 sequence (DNA): TGTGCCAGCAGTGAGAGACACGGCTCCTTGACTGAAGCTTTCTTT. Amino acid sequence: CASSERHGSLTEAFF.

A remark on this clone: Other DNA sequences in the sample encode the same CDR3. The rearrangement uses TRBV2 and TRBJ1-4; 10 bases map to TRBD1. Looked up from germline, CDR1 is SNHLY and CDR2 is FYNNEI. This CDR3 is built from 13 residues. V shed 7 bases, J shed 5 bases, and the junction held 1 base outside the gene matches. DNA of the CDR3: TGTGCCAGCAAGGGACAGGGGAATGAAAAACTGTTTTTT. This encodes CASKGQGNEKLFF.

V gene TRBV28 combines with J gene TRBJ1-2, with D uncertain. This CDR3 has 16 residues. The V and J ends lost 4 bases and 7 bases respectively, with 22 bases between them. CDR1 is MDHEN and CDR2 is SYDVKM in the germline V gene. The CDR3: CASSSSVARSNGGYTF. The CDR3 nucleotides are TGTGCCAGCAGTTCCTCCGTGGCGAGGTCAAACGGTGGCTACACCTTC.

A few counts support this clone. The rearrangement links TRBV29-1 to TRBJ1-3; possible D gene TRBD1, 6 bases. Germline assignment: CDR1 SQVTM and CDR2 ANQGSEA. Deletions cut 6 bases from V and 3 bases from J, with 12 bases between. The CDR3 has 13 amino acids. CDR3 protein: CSVLTGGGNTIYF. In DNA, the CDR3 is TGCAGCGTCCTGACAGGCGGTGGAAACACCATATATTTT.

The table lists this clone with a few counts. The CDR3 protein is CASSSSTGVYEQYF. The CDR3 coding sequence is TGTGCCAGCAGCTCATCAACAGGGGTCTACGAGCAGTACTTC. The V gene is TRBV7-2, the J gene TRBJ2-7, with TRBD1 matching 7 bases. This CDR3 contains 14 residues. CDR1 and CDR2 (germline): SGHTA, FQGNSA. V shed 4 bases and J 3 bases; nucleotides not matched to a gene: 6.

The chain links TRBV28 to TRBJ2-3, with D maybe TRBD2 (6 bases). Between the trimmed V and J ends, which lost 5 bases and 3 bases, there was a span of 18 bases. This CDR3 comprises 16 residues. Germline V gene lookup returns CDR1 MDHEN and CDR2 SYDVKM. The CDR3 DNA reads TGTGCCAGCAGTCCGTATTCGAGGGAGGAAACAGATACGCAGTATTTT. Its protein is CASSPYSREETDTQYF.

The chain carries TRBV29-1 and TRBJ2-1, with D possibly TRBD1 on 6 matching bases. V lost 5 bases, J lost 5 bases, and 16 bases lay in between. The CDR3 covers 14 residues. Germline V gives CDR1 SQVTM, CDR2 ANQGSEA. CDR3 in amino acids: CSVRSRAGDNEQFF. The CDR3 DNA reads as TGCAGCGTTCGGAGCAGGGCAGGGGACAATGAGCAGTTCTTC.

The gene calls are TRBV12-5 and TRBJ2-7, with 7 bases fitting TRBD1. The germline V gene has CDR1 LGHNT and CDR2 FRNRAP. The V gene end was trimmed by 7 bases and the J gene end by 7 bases; junction bases not matched to a gene: 13. The CDR3 loop spans 14 amino acids. For the CDR3, the DNA is TGTGCTAGTGCCCCGGACAGCACCAGGGGGGAGCAGTACTTC. Residues: CASAPDSTRGEQYF. Full variable domain (remainder filled in from reference TRBV12-5 and TRBJ2-7): DARVTQTPRHKVTEMGQEVTMRCQPILGHNTVFWYRQTMMQGLELLAYFRNRAPLDDSGMPKDRFSAEMPDATLATLKIQPSEPRDSAVYFCASAPDSTRGEQYFGPGTRLTVT.

The chain carries TRBV10-3 and TRBJ2-7; maybe TRBD2 (5 bases). V dropped 10 bases and J dropped 6 bases, with 13 bases sitting between them. This CDR3 contains 11 residues. Germline CDR1 and CDR2: ENHRY and SYGVKD. The CDR3 loop is CATLDRGEQYF. CDR3 nucleotides: TGTGCCACCTTAGACCGGGGCGAGCAGTACTTC.

The gene calls are TRBV11-2 and TRBJ1-1; TRBD1 is a possible D gene (5 bases). The germline CDR1 and CDR2 sequences are SGHAT and FQNNGV. V lost 1 base and J lost 0, with 12 bases in between. The CDR3 consists of 16 residues. CDR3 nucleotide sequence: TGTGCCAGCAGCTTAGTTCTCGGGGACTTGAACACTGAAGCTTTCTTT. It codes for CASSLVLGDLNTEAFF.

J is TRBJ2-1 and V is TRBV14; D is unresolved. Germline V gene sequence: CDR1 SGHDN, CDR2 FVKESK. The CDR3 has 12 residues. V lost 1 base, J lost 9 bases, and 7 bases lay in between. The CDR3, as DNA: TGTGCCAGCAGCCAAGGATTCGGTGAGCAGTTCTTC. Its translation is CASSQGFGEQFF.

This clone was recorded a few times. The chain has TRBV7-9 and TRBJ2-7; D is uncertain. The CDR3 loop spans 13 amino acids. The V gene's germline CDR1 is SEHNR and CDR2 FQNEAQ (reference sequence). V was clipped by 3 bases and J by 0 bases, with 6 bases between them. The CDR3 sequence is CASSFGNSYEQYF. The DNA for the CDR3 is TGTGCCAGCAGCTTCGGTAACTCCTACGAGCAGTACTTC.

The chain has TRBV11-3 and TRBJ1-4; D might be TRBD1 (6 bases). V lost 0 bases, J lost 5 bases, and 7 bases lay in between. CDR3 size: 14 residues. The germline gives CDR1 SGHNT, CDR2 YENEEA. CDR3 protein: CASSLERGNEKLFF. The CDR3 DNA sequence: TGTGCCAGCAGCTTAGAGAGGGGGAATGAAAAACTGTTTTTT.

This clone showed up just a few times. This chain uses TRBV28 with TRBJ2-7, with 8 nucleotides matching TRBD2. This CDR3 spans 15 amino acids. The V gene's germline CDR1 is MDHEN and CDR2 SYDVKM. V shed 3 bases and J 4 bases; nucleotides not matched to a gene: 8. The CDR3 reads CASSFQAGGLYEQYF. Written as DNA, the CDR3 is TGTGCCAGCAGTTTCCAGGCGGGAGGCCTTTACGAGCAGTACTTC. The variable domain in full, with the rest retrieved from reference TRBV28 and TRBJ2-7, is DVKVTQSSRYLVKRTGEKVFLECVQDMDHENMFWYRQDPGLGLRLIYFSYDVKMKEKGDIPEGYSVSREKKERFSLILESASTNQTSMYLCASSFQAGGLYEQYFGPGTRLTVT.

The V call is TRBV6-1, the J call TRBJ2-1; TRBD2 agrees at 9 bases. The CDR3 is 14 amino acids. Per germline, CDR1 MNHNS and CDR2 SASEGT. V trimming: 5 bases; J trimming: 3 bases; junction bases outside the gene matches: 2. The CDR3 DNA follows: TGTGCCAGCAGTAGGACTAGCGACTACAATGAGCAGTTCTTC. As protein: CASSRTSDYNEQFF.

As to this clone: An end of the junction differs from the germline gene, which may be a read error. This chain connects TRBV7-9 to TRBJ2-7; the D is unclear. CDR1 SEHNR and CDR2 FQNEAQ come from the germline V gene (reference sequence). This CDR3 has 11 amino acids. CDR3 residues: CSSSLDGEQYF. The CDR3 DNA follows: TGTTCCAGCAGCTTAGACGGCGAGCAGTACTTC. Drawing the rest from reference TRBV7-9 and TRBJ2-7, the complete variable domain is DTGVSQNPRHKITKRGQNVTFRCDPISEHNRLYWYRQTLGQGPEFLTYFQNEAQLEKSRLLSDRFSAERPKGSFSTLEIQRTEQGDSAMYLCSSSLDGEQYFGPGTRLTVT.

This chain joins TRBV7-2 and TRBJ1-5; possibly TRBD1 for D (5 bases). This CDR3 contains 14 residues. CDR1 is SGHTA and CDR2 is FQGNSA in the germline V gene. V shed 5 bases and J shed 0 bases, with 8 bases lying between them. The CDR3: CASSPQGSNQPQHF. The CDR3 coding sequence is TGTGCCAGCAGCCCCCAGGGTAGCAATCAGCCCCAGCATTTT.

This clone appeared a single time. Likely a read error: the CDR3 ends without its conserved phenylalanine or tryptophan. The DNA is omitted, as the CDR3 cannot be located on it reliably, and the CDR3 follows TCRdb's listing. J is TRBJ1-1 and V is TRBV11-2. Germline V CDR1 and CDR2: SGHAT, FQNNGV. Ends included, the CDR3 has 13 residues. CDR3 sequence: CASSLGSGQNLLV.

This clone turned up a few times. This chain links TRBV18 with TRBJ2-5, with 10 positions matching TRBD2. The CDR3 has 15 residues. Losses at the gene ends were 2 bases for V and 5 bases for J; bases not matched to a gene: 5. The germline V gene encodes CDR1 KGHSH and CDR2 LQKENI. CDR3 nucleotides: TGTGCCAGCTCACCATCGGCACTAGCGGGGGAGACCCAGTACTTC. The encoded protein is CASSPSALAGETQYF. The full variable domain, with the rest looked up from reference TRBV18 and TRBJ2-5, is NAGVMQNPRHLVRRRGQEARLRCSPMKGHSHVYWYRQLPEEGLKFMVYLQKENIIDESGMPKERFSAEFPKEGPSILRIQQVVRGDSAAYFCASSPSALAGETQYFGPGTRLLVL.

The chain couples TRBV7-8 to TRBJ1-2; 9 bases are shared with TRBD1. The J segment lost 0 bases and the V segment lost 4 bases, leaving 3 bases of the junction unmatched. This CDR3 is 15 amino acids long. Germline lookup yields CDR1 SGHVS and CDR2 FQNEAQ. Written as DNA, the CDR3 is TGTGCCAGCAGCTCGGGGACAGGGTCTAACTATGGCTACACCTTC. The encoded protein is CASSSGTGSNYGYTF.